This passage covers 2 T cell receptor beta chains from one sample sequenced in a study of blood T cells in healthy people across ages (dated by TCRdb to about 2015). The library was generated by 5' RACE. TCRdb names Illumina HiSeq 2500 as the instrument used. The second PCR ran for about 6 to 12 cycles and used a J-beta primer mix along with a sample-barcoded 5' primer. Clones were called with MiXCR by TCRdb after fastp trimmed the public reads at Q25, and only in-frame beta chains were retained. Rows with a matching CDR3 protein are joined into one entry that keeps the most common DNA and genes. A total of 600,000 to 1,000,000 distinct CDR3 sequences appear in this sample, roughly 25% of them only once. Together, the top ten hold 3% to 4% of the sample. This same sample was also taken into another study, of T cells of mothers and their children.

Input material: blood. The receptor source for this set is a boy between 10 and 17 years old in good health.

The rearrangement joins TRBV4-3 to TRBJ2-1; D not certain. This CDR3 has 13 amino acids. Germline CDR1 and CDR2: LGHNA and YSLEER. V shed 6 bases and J shed 9 bases, with 15 bases lying between them. The CDR3 region is CASSLRAETEQFF. DNA for the CDR3: TGCGCCAGCAGTCTAAGGGCGGAGACTGAGCAGTTCTTC.

The chain combines TRBV20-1 with TRBJ2-2; 7 nucleotides align to TRBD2. The V segment lost 3 bases and the J segment 4 bases; nucleotides outside the gene matches: 5. The CDR3 is made up of 14 amino acids. CDR1 and CDR2 from the germline V gene are DFQATT and SNEGSKA (reference sequence). CDR3 sequence: CSARGGTGTGELFF. The CDR3 DNA reads TGCAGTGCTAGGGGGGGGACTGGCACCGGGGAGCTGTTTTTT.